One sample yielded the 27 T cell receptor beta chains listed below, sequenced in a study of cytomegalovirus exposure and HLA in healthy donors. Use of 60 Vbeta and 13 Jbeta primers characterized the PCR. The repertoire was sequenced with immunoSEQ multiplex PCR; TCRdb's copy has only in-frame clones and lacks some. The table lists 130,000 or so clones, around 72% of them singletons, with around 8.5% in the top ten. The specimen sequenced was PBMCs. The receptors originated from a woman aged 45-60 years in good health and CMV-seropositive.

The rearrangement uses TRBV12-2 and TRBJ2-3; the DNA was not used to check the table's D call, TRBD1. TRBV12-2 is given as a pseudogene. This CDR3 comprises 15 residues. The CDR3 here is CASRSGGLDTDTQYF. The CDR3 coding sequence is TGTGCAAGTCGCTCTGGGGGCTTGGACACAGATACGCAGTATTTT.

The rearrangement joins TRBV6-1 to TRBJ2-7; the D gene is possibly TRBD1 (6 bases). This CDR3 has 13 residues. Germline V gene lookup returns CDR1 MNHNS and CDR2 SASEGT. V was cut by 6 bases and J by 4 bases, with 13 bases left in between. CDR3 amino acids: CASSPGHQYEQYF. The CDR3 DNA follows: TGTGCCAGCAGCCCGGGACACCAATACGAGCAGTACTTC.

Turning to this clone: The junction differs from germline at one of its ends, possibly a read error. The rearrangement links TRBV7-7 to TRBJ2-1; 11 bases are shared with TRBD2. CDR3 length: 15 residues. The germline V gene encodes CDR1 SSHAT and CDR2 FNYEAQ (reference sequence). DNA of the CDR3: TGTGCTAGCAGCCTGGGACTAGCGGCCTACAATGAGCAGTTCTTC. Translating gives CASSLGLAAYNEQFF.

This clone occurred once. V and J are TRBV9 and TRBJ2-7; 9 positions agree with TRBD2. In germline, CDR1 is SGDLS, CDR2 YYNGEE. Unmatched junction bases numbered 4, after V lost 3 bases and J lost 0 bases. This CDR3 region has 15 residues. The CDR3: CASSGSGSNSYEQYF. CDR3 in DNA: TGTGCCAGCAGCGGTAGCGGGAGCAACTCCTACGAGCAGTACTTC.

The J gene is TRBJ1-1, the V gene TRBV5-1, with 7 bases lining up with TRBD1. CDR3 length: 16 amino acids. Germline loops: CDR1 SGHRS, CDR2 YFSETQ. J was trimmed by 4 bases and V by 0 bases; bases with no gene match: 9. The CDR3 bases are TGCGCCAGCAGCTTGGTGCAGGGGGGCCGAGGCACTGAAGCTTTCTTT. As protein: CASSLVQGGRGTEAFF.

V usage is TRBV5-6 and J usage is TRBJ1-1; D gene uncertain. Germline values: CDR1 SGHDT, CDR2 YYEEEE. The CDR3 length is 13 residues. V was clipped by 1 base and J by 3 bases, with 7 bases between them. DNA for the CDR3: TGTGCCAGCAGCTTGTTCTACGACACTGAAGCTTTCTTT. This codes for CASSLFYDTEAFF. The full variable domain, rest sourced from reference TRBV5-6 and TRBJ1-1, is DAGVTQSPTHLIKTRGQQVTLRCSPKSGHDTVSWYQQALGQGPQFIFQYYEEEERQRGNFPDRFSGHQFPNYSSELNVNALLLGDSALYLCASSLFYDTEAFFGQGTRLTVV.

The chain couples TRBV6-5 to TRBJ2-3; 8 bases are a match to TRBD2. Germline CDR1 MNHEY, CDR2 SVGAGI. CDR3 length equals 14 residues. The trim removed 7 bases at V and 4 bases at J, leaving 7 bases unmatched. CDR3 loop: CASNNGLAADTQYF. The CDR3 coding sequence is TGTGCCAGCAATAATGGACTAGCCGCAGATACGCAGTATTTT.

This chain uses TRBV30 with TRBJ1-2, with 10 bases matching TRBD1. This CDR3 has 16 amino acids. The V gene's germline CDR1 is GTSNPN and CDR2 SVGIG (reference sequence). V shed 7 bases, J shed 1 base, and the junction held 12 bases outside the gene matches. In DNA form, the CDR3 reads TGTGCCTCAGAACCGGGACAGGGGCTTAGTAACTATGGCTACACCTTC. Its translation is CASEPGQGLSNYGYTF.

The rearrangement links TRBV7-9 to TRBJ2-1, with TRBD2 matching 15 bases. Looked up from germline, CDR1 is SEHNR and CDR2 is FQNEAQ (reference sequence). Trimming at V came to 4 bases and at J to 10 bases, leaving 8 bases not matched to a gene. The CDR3 sequence is 16 residues long. CDR3 DNA: TGTGCCAGCAGCTCTGGACTAGCGGGAGGGAGAGGGGAGCAGTTCTTC. This sequence encodes CASSSGLAGGRGEQFF.

The chain combines TRBV5-5 with TRBJ2-7; weak D call: TRBD1 (9 bases). CDR1 and CDR2 (germline): SGHKS, YYEKEE (reference sequence). This CDR3 comprises 18 residues. Trimming left V 2 bases short and J 1 base short, with 22 bases between. CDR3 sequence: CASSFRGGQGGNSYEQYF. The CDR3, as DNA: TGTGCCAGCAGCTTCCGGGGGGGACAGGGAGGGAATTCCTACGAGCAGTACTTC.

This clone has only a few counts. The V and J genes are TRBV29-1 and TRBJ2-2; the D gene is possibly TRBD1 (6 bases). Germline V gives CDR1 SQVTM, CDR2 ANQGSEA. The V end was cut by 4 bases, the J end by 5 bases, with 17 bases between. The CDR3 extends over 15 amino acids. CDR3 nucleotide sequence: TGCAGCGTTGCCCCAGGGGCGGCAGGTACCGGGGAGCTGTTTTTT. Translation gives CSVAPGAAGTGELFF.

V and J are TRBV6-1 and TRBJ1-1; a possible D gene is TRBD1 (5 bases). CDR1 MNHNS and CDR2 SASEGT come from the germline V gene. Trimming cost V 4 bases and J 3 bases, with 12 bases left between them. The CDR3 spans 14 residues. CDR3 DNA sequence: TGTGCCAGCAGTGTTACCCAGGGTGACACTGAAGCTTTCTTT. The encoded protein is CASSVTQGDTEAFF.

This sequence joins TRBV30 and TRBJ1-1, with D unclear. CDR1 and CDR2 (germline): GTSNPN, SVGIG (reference sequence). The germline V and J ends were trimmed by 0 bases and 7 bases, with 6 bases remaining between them. The CDR3 covers 11 residues. CDR3 loop: CAWSVGSEAFF. The CDR3 coding sequence is TGTGCCTGGAGTGTAGGGAGTGAAGCTTTCTTT.

This clone was recorded a few times. The rearrangement links TRBV5-1 to TRBJ2-7, with 10 bases aligning to TRBD2. The CDR3 sequence is 17 residues long. After removal of 2 bases from V and 6 bases from J, the junction contained 14 bases not matched to a gene. Per germline, CDR1 SGHRS and CDR2 YFSETQ. The CDR3 is CASSFRSGGENNGEQYF. The CDR3 DNA is TGCGCCAGCAGCTTTCGGAGCGGGGGGGAAAATAATGGCGAGCAGTACTTC.

The CDR3 bases are TGTGCCAGCAGAGGGGGTTCTGGGGGGGTCTACGAGCAGTACTTC. Translated: CASRGGSGGVYEQYF. The chain links TRBV28 to TRBJ2-7; TRBD2 might be the D (7 bases). V shed 6 bases and J shed 3 bases, with 18 bases lying between them. The CDR3 length is 15 residues. The germline V gene has CDR1 MDHEN and CDR2 SYDVKM.

The rearrangement uses TRBV7-2 and TRBJ2-7, with 7 nucleotides matching TRBD2. The CDR3 consists of 16 residues. Looked up from germline, CDR1 is SGHTA and CDR2 is FQGNSA. J gave up 3 bases and V 4 bases, and 12 bases lay outside the gene matches. CDR3 residues: CASSSPLVAGVYEQYF. The CDR3, as DNA: TGTGCCAGCAGCTCCCCATTAGTAGCGGGTGTCTACGAGCAGTACTTC. The full variable domain, its missing parts supplied by reference TRBV7-2 and TRBJ2-7, is GAGVSQSPSNKVTEKGKDVELRCDPISGHTALYWYRQSLGQGLEFLIYFQGNSAPDKSGLPSDRFSAERTGGSVSTLTIQRTQQEDSAVYLCASSSPLVAGVYEQYFGPGTRLTVT.

The chain recombines TRBV6-6 with TRBJ2-1; 8 bases fit TRBD2. CDR1 and CDR2 (germline): MNHNY, SVGAGI (reference sequence). The CDR3 sequence is 14 residues long. V shed 7 bases and J 9 bases; nucleotides not matched to a gene: 11. In nucleotides, the CDR3 is TGTGCCAGCAAGGCCGGGACTAGTCACGGTGAGCAGTTCTTC. It translates to CASKAGTSHGEQFF.

This chain connects TRBV4-3 to TRBJ2-7, with D maybe TRBD2 (5 bases). In germline, CDR1 is LGHNA, CDR2 YSLEER. CDR3 length equals 15 residues. The germline V and J ends were trimmed by 2 bases and 2 bases, with 13 bases remaining between them. In DNA, the CDR3 is TGCGCCAGCAGCCAACTGGCCTCGGGGACCTACGAGCAGTACTTC. It yields the protein CASSQLASGTYEQYF.

V usage is TRBV30 and J usage is TRBJ2-7, with no clear D. CDR1 is GTSNPN, CDR2 SVGIG, per germline (reference sequence). V was shortened by 2 bases and J by 2 bases, with 10 bases between the two germline ends. CDR3 length equals 13 residues. The DNA for the CDR3 is TGTGCCTGGAGTCGAACTTTTGCCTACGAGCAGTACTTC. Amino acid sequence: CAWSRTFAYEQYF.

The CDR3 sequence is CASSERGMSGAEAFF. CDR3 sequence (DNA): TGTGCCAGCAGTGAAAGGGGGATGTCAGGGGCTGAAGCTTTCTTT. The chain recombines TRBV6-1 with TRBJ1-1; D is perhaps TRBD1 (6 bases). The germline gives CDR1 MNHNS, CDR2 SASEGT. The CDR3 loop spans 15 amino acids. Trimming left V 2 bases short and J 6 bases short, with 16 bases between.

This chain joins TRBV19 and TRBJ2-1; 10 bases line up with TRBD2. This CDR3 region has 15 residues. J was trimmed by 3 bases and V by 3 bases; bases with no gene match: 2. Looked up from germline, CDR1 is LNHDA and CDR2 is SQIVND (reference sequence). In DNA, the CDR3 is TGTGCCAGTAGTATTACTAGCGGGAACTACAATGAGCAGTTCTTC. It yields the protein CASSITSGNYNEQFF.

This chain joins TRBV7-3 and TRBJ2-1, with TRBD2 matching over 9 bases. The CDR3 extends over 15 amino acids. J was trimmed by 6 bases and V by 3 bases; bases with no gene match: 6. Germline V CDR1 and CDR2: SGHTA, FQGTGA. The DNA for the CDR3 is TGTGCCAGCAGCTTTGCCGGGACTAGCTTCAATGAGCAGTTCTTC. This sequence encodes CASSFAGTSFNEQFF.

The rearrangement joins TRBV27 to TRBJ2-5; TRBD2 might be the D (6 bases). V lost 5 bases and J 5 bases, leaving 15 bases between the germline ends. Germline values: CDR1 MNHEY, CDR2 SMNVEV (reference sequence). This CDR3 is 14 amino acids long. The CDR3 loop reads CASSPLGAGETQYF. The CDR3 DNA reads TGTGCCAGCAGTCCCCTAGGGGCGGGGGAGACCCAGTACTTC.

The chain combines TRBV6-4 with TRBJ2-5; TRBD2 might be the D (6 bases). The length of the CDR3 is 13 residues. V was shortened by 6 bases and J by 4 bases, with 12 bases between the two germline ends. Per the germline V gene, CDR1 is MRHNA and CDR2 is SNTAGT. CDR3 DNA sequence: TGTGCCAGCAGCCAGACTAGGGGAGAGACCCAGTACTTC. Amino acid sequence: CASSQTRGETQYF.

V is TRBV5-6 and J is TRBJ1-3; 8 nucleotides agree with TRBD1. CDR3 length: 16 residues. Germline lookup yields CDR1 SGHDT and CDR2 YYEEEE. The V gene end was trimmed by 0 bases and the J gene end by 4 bases; junction bases not matched to a gene: 6. CDR3 sequence reads: CASSLERDRLGNTIYF. The DNA for the CDR3 is TGTGCCAGCAGCTTGGAGAGGGACAGGCTGGGAAACACCATATATTTT. Variable domain in full (rest from reference TRBV5-6 and TRBJ1-3): DAGVTQSPTHLIKTRGQQVTLRCSPKSGHDTVSWYQQALGQGPQFIFQYYEEEERQRGNFPDRFSGHQFPNYSSELNVNALLLGDSALYLCASSLERDRLGNTIYFGEGSWLTVV.

This clone was counted once. V is TRBV7-9 and J is TRBJ2-1, with D possibly matching TRBD1 (7 bases). The CDR3 is 15 residues long. Germline loops: CDR1 SEHNR, CDR2 FQNEAQ (reference sequence). V dropped 3 bases and J dropped 6 bases, with 15 bases sitting between them. CDR3 region: CASSLASGGLNEQFF. In DNA, the CDR3 is TGTGCCAGCAGCTTGGCTTCAGGGGGGCTCAATGAGCAGTTCTTC.

The V and J genes are TRBV6-5 and TRBJ2-7; D might be TRBD2 (6 bases). V gave up 2 bases and J gave up 4 bases, with 12 bases separating them. The CDR3 loop spans 14 amino acids. CDR1 and CDR2 (germline): MNHEY, SVGAGI. The CDR3 DNA sequence: TGTGCCAGCAGTTACACAGCGGGCGCTTACGAGCAGTACTTC. Its translation: CASSYTAGAYEQYF.